Reported below is one T cell receptor beta chain. Synthesis of cDNA was carried out by template-switch 5'RACE. The reaction used 10-nucleotide random UMIs. Using its own MiXCR run on the 5' RACE reads, TCRdb lists one record per CDR3 protein. This repertoire shows 45,000 to 50,000 distinct CDR3 sequences, roughly 24% found once; its top ten account for roughly 25%. The CDR3 contains 15 residues. CDR1 SEHNR and CDR2 FQNEAQ come from the germline V gene (reference sequence). Trimming stripped 5 bases from V and 3 bases from J, with 17 bases between. These data are taken from a study of neurological immune-mediated disorders.

The specimen was PBMCs. The origin of this receptor is an older woman in good health. The J gene is TRBJ2-7, the V gene TRBV7-9, with a weak D call TRBD2 (5 bases). For the CDR3, the DNA is TGTGCCAGCAGCCCCCCGGCCCGGGAAGGCTACGAGCAGTACTTC. Translated: CASSPPAREGYEQYF.